Listed below are T cell receptor beta chains from one sample, sequenced in a study of OX40 agonist ivuxolimab in advanced cancers. Sequencing used immunoSEQ multiplex PCR; TCRdb keeps in-frame clones, though not all of them. The sample has tens of thousands of clones; approximately 86% are singletons. Source: CD4+ or CD8+ T cells sorted from blood, taken in a trial of the OX40 agonist ivuxolimab. These receptors came from an adult with an advanced solid tumor such as melanoma, head and neck, liver or kidney cancer. Each CDR3 is given with its conserved first and last residue. A D gene is named only where the DNA matches it firmly. Rows give clone size only sometimes, using once, few, many, or a class for an expanded clone.

>TRBJ2-5|NA|NA|TRBV20-1
TGCAGTGCTTTTTCAGGGACCCAGTACTTC
CSAFSGTQYF
>TRBJ1-2|NA|NA|TRBV28
TGTGCCAGCAGTAAGCGACAGGATGGCTACACCTTC
CASSKRQDGYTF
>TRBJ2-1|TRBD2|NA|TRBV19
TGTGCCAGTAAGCTCAGCGGGGAGTTCTACAATGAGCAGTTCTTC
CASKLSGEFYNEQFF
>TRBJ2-5|NA|NA|TRBV7-2
TGTGCCAGCAGCCAACGACAGGCTGGTGTAGAGACCCAGTACTTC
CASSQRQAGVETQYF
>TRBJ1-3|NA|NA|TRBV5-4
TGTGCCAGCAGCTTCGGAACCTCTGGAAACACCATATATTTT
CASSFGTSGNTIYF
>TRBJ1-2|NA|NA|TRBV5-4
TGTGCCAGCAGCTTAGCGTATGAGGAGGCAGACTATGGCTACACCTTC
CASSLAYEEADYGYTF
>TRBJ2-3|TRBD2|NA|TRBV7-3
TGTGCCAGCAGCTTGACTAGCGGGAGAGATACGCAGTATTTT
CASSLTSGRDTQYF
>TRBJ1-5|NA|NA|TRBV15
TGTGCCACCAGCAGAGATCCGGGGGGGGATCAGCCCCAGCATTTT
CATSRDPGGDQPQHF
>TRBJ2-1|NA|NA|TRBV2
TGTGCCAGCAGTGATTTTGGGAATGAGCAGTTCTTC
CASSDFGNEQFF
>TRBJ1-6|NA|NA|TRBV30
TGTGCCTCGTGGACCTATAATTCACCCCTCCACTTT
CASWTYNSPLHF
>TRBJ2-3|NA|NA|TRBV10-3
TGTGCCATCAGTGGGGACTCCACAGATACGCAGTATTTT
CAISGDSTDTQYF
>TRBJ2-1|TRBD2|NA|TRBV7-3
TGTGCCAGCAGCCCTCCGGGACTAGCAGATGAGCAGTTCTTC
CASSPPGLADEQFF
>TRBJ2-5|NA|few|TRBV27
TGTGCCAGCACCAGAAACCCCCAAGAGACCCAGTACTTC
CASTRNPQETQYF
>TRBJ1-1|TRBD1|NA|TRBV28
TGTGCCAGCAGTTTCCCGGGGGGCGGGACAGAGAACACTGAAGCTTTCTTT
CASSFPGGGTENTEAFF
>TRBJ2-1|TRBD2|NA|TRBV9
TGTGCCAGCAGCCCATTACGCGGGAGGGCCGCCTACAATGAGCAGTTCTTC
CASSPLRGRAAYNEQFF
>TRBJ2-7|NA|NA|TRBV28
TGTGCCAGCAGTTTGAAGGGCAGTTTTACCTACGAGCAGTACTTC
CASSLKGSFTYEQYF
>TRBJ2-6|NA|NA|TRBV7-2
TGTGCCAGCAGCTTAGCCTATGGGGCCAACGTCCTGACTTTC
CASSLAYGANVLTF
>TRBJ1-2|NA|once|TRBV28
TGTGCCAGCAATCGGGGTTCGAACTATGGCTACACCTTC
CASNRGSNYGYTF
>TRBJ2-1|NA|NA|TRBV4-1
TGCGCCAGCAGCCTGTCGGGGGCGGGAGTTCTTAACAATGAGCAGTTCTTC
CASSLSGAGVLNNEQFF
>TRBJ1-6|NA|NA|TRBV30
TGTGCCTGGAGTGTTAGTAGAAATTCACCCCTCCACTTT
CAWSVSRNSPLHF
>TRBJ2-7|TRBD1|once|TRBV28
TGTGCCAGCACCCTAGGCCTGACAGGGAACTCCTACGAGCAGTACTTC
CASTLGLTGNSYEQYF
>TRBJ1-2|NA|NA|TRBV6-5
TGTGCCAGCAGTTACTCTAGCTCCGATGGCTACACCTTC
CASSYSSSDGYTF
>TRBJ2-7|NA|NA|TRBV7-9
TGTGCCAGCAGAGAGGACGCTTCCCGCGAGCAGTACTTC
CASREDASREQYF
>TRBJ2-1|NA|NA|TRBV7-2
TGTGCCAGCAGCTTAGGGCAGCCCGGCGGGAATGAGCAGTTCTTC
CASSLGQPGGNEQFF
>TRBJ2-3|NA|NA|TRBV7-9
TGTGCCAGCAGCTTAGCGCAGAACACAGATACGCAGTATTTT
CASSLAQNTDTQYF
>TRBJ1-2|NA|NA|TRBV20-1
TGCAGTGCTAGAGATGACTATGGCTACACCTTC
CSARDDYGYTF
>TRBJ2-3|NA|NA|TRBV7-6
TGTGCCAGCAGCTTTTCGGGACTCACTGCGAATACGCAGTATTTT
CASSFSGLTANTQYF
>TRBJ1-1|NA|NA|TRBV28
TGTGCCAGTTCCGTAGGGGCGACTAGGGAAGCTTTCTTT
CASSVGATREAFF
>TRBJ1-2|TRBD1|NA|TRBV28
TGTGCCAGCAGTCCCAGGGGGACTAACTATGGCTACACCTTC
CASSPRGTNYGYTF
>TRBJ2-7|NA|NA|TRBV23-1
TGCGCCAGCAGTCAATCGATCGAGAACGAGCAGTACTTC
CASSQSIENEQYF
>TRBJ2-1|TRBD2|NA|TRBV5-1
TGCGCCAGCAGCTTGAGGGCTACTAGCGGGAGAGGTGATGAGCAGTTCTTC
CASSLRATSGRGDEQFF
>TRBJ1-3|NA|NA|TRBV21-1
TGTGCCAGCAGTGGGTGGCTACAACACGCACGAAACACCATATATTTT
CASSGWLQHARNTIYF
>TRBJ1-1|NA|few|TRBV6-6
TGTGCCAGCAGGGAGGCCACTGAAGCTTTCTTT
CASREATEAFF
>TRBJ2-7|NA|NA|TRBV11-1
TGTGCCAGCAGCCGCTCCGGGACTGGGTACGAGCAGTACTTC
CASSRSGTGYEQYF
>TRBJ2-7|NA|few|TRBV25-1
TGTGCCAGCAGAGATATTTCCGAGCAGTACTTC
CASRDISEQYF
>TRBJ2-1|TRBD2|NA|TRBV19
TGTGCCAGTAGTAAACTAATCGGGACTAGCGGGAAGGGCAATGAGCAGTTCTTC
CASSKLIGTSGKGNEQFF
>TRBJ2-3|NA|NA|TRBV6-6
TGTGCCAGCAGCCCGGGAAGTGATACGCAGTATTTT
CASSPGSDTQYF
>TRBJ1-5|NA|NA|TRBV27
TGTGCCAGCAGATCTACCAGGGGAAGCAATCAGCCCCAGCATTTT
CASRSTRGSNQPQHF
>TRBJ2-3|TRBD2|NA|TRBV7-9
TGTGCCAGCAGCTTAACCCGACTAGCGGAAGGGGTAGATACGCAGTATTTT
CASSLTRLAEGVDTQYF
>TRBJ1-1|NA|NA|TRBV2
TGTGCCAGCAGGGGAATGAACACTGAAGCTTTCTTT
CASRGMNTEAFF
>TRBJ2-2|NA|few|TRBV29-1
TGCAGCGTTGCCGCCAGAGACGACACCGGGGAGCTGTTTTTT
CSVAARDDTGELFF
>TRBJ2-5|NA|NA|TRBV21-1
TGTGCCAGCAGCAAAATCGGAGTTCAAGAGACCCAGTACTTC
CASSKIGVQETQYF